This T cell receptor gamma chain was captured by sequencing in a study of Vγ9Vδ2 T cells in congenital toxoplasmosis (dated by TCRdb to the early 2020s). Context from the whole study: IgG, IgM and IgA serology, Western blot and an in-house interferon-gamma release assay were used to diagnose congenital toxoplasmosis. Gamma and delta chain CDR3 repertoires of sorted blood gammadelta T cells were compared between congenitally T. gondii-infected and uninfected infants. Sequencing of the repertoires was done on samples from infants at two time points: 2 months after birth and 1 year of age. At 2 months, TCR sequencing included roughly 5 infected and 10 uninfected infants, while at 1 year the sequenced group was 3 infected and 4 uninfected infants.

The same treatment, using spiramycin and/or pyrimethamine plus sulfadiazine plus folinic acid, was given to mothers of both infected and uninfected infants. Every infant, whether infected or uninfected, was delivered at term after more than 37 weeks of gestation. About 0.96 mL of blood was processed into PBMCs by Lymphoprep gradient centrifugation, after which the PBMCs were cryopreserved in liquid nitrogen and shipped to Belgium. After thawing, the PBMCs were labeled with Zombie NIR viability dye and stained with antibodies against CD3, TCR gammadelta, Vgamma9 and Vdelta2. Sorting of CD3+ TCRgammadelta+ T cells was performed on a FACSAria III, reaching a mean purity of roughly 98%. For each sample, RNA was extracted from some 10,000 sorted gammadelta T cells with the RNeasy Micro Kit. Each infant was born to a mother who had been enrolled with a primary T. gondii infection during pregnancy. Peripheral blood was collected from the infants at an outpatient microbiology and virology center in Pavia, Italy.

Template-switch reverse transcription with SuperScript II was used to generate cDNA, with TRGC- and TRDC-specific primers combined in a single tube. The TRGC primer was designed for binding to both the TRGC1 and TRGC2 constant genes. Amplification of TRG and TRD was done with the KAPA Real-Time Library Amplification Kit, and AMPure XP beads were used for purification between steps. Index PCR with the Nextera XT Index Kit was used to add Illumina sequencing adapters. TRG and TRD amplicons were sequenced on an Illumina MiSeq with the V2 300 kit, giving 150 bp paired-end reads. As for the authors' bioinformatics: Before further analysis, read quality was checked using FastQC version 0.11.8. Reads were mapped to GenBank TRG or TRD reference genes, and MiXCR version 3.0.3 was used to assemble CDR3 sequences. MiXCR defaults were kept, except that TRDD gene segments were assembled using 3 rather than 5 consecutive nucleotides. VDJtools version 1.2.1 calculated N additions, CDR3 length, J segment length and clonotype sharing between samples. CDR3 sequences that were out of frame or contained stop codons were left out of the analysis. The overlap of infant repertoires with previously published Vgamma9Vdelta2 repertoires from fetal, cord blood and adult blood was compared. TCRdb recomputed clones from the public reads with CATT; identical DNA rows were then combined. Clone size and V and J calls follow TCRdb, not the original study. The sample table shows approximately 300 gamma-chain clones, and 24% are seen once. The ten largest clones add up to 30% of the sample.

Broader findings and caveats from the paper: At 2 months, infected infants appeared to have fewer N additions in TRGV9 and TRDV2 CDR3s than uninfected infants, particularly in TRDV2-TRDJ1 sequences. Both infected and uninfected infants showed high prevalence of a public TRGV9 clonotype. The repertoire differences between infected and uninfected infants were less clear at 1 year of age than at 2 months. In roughly 2-month-old infants, germline-encoded fetal-type TRDV2 CDR3 sequences seemed to be more common in infected than in uninfected infants, which suggests a footprint of in utero expansion. Two months was the earliest age with enough suitable sample material for TCR repertoire analysis, so newborn repertoires were not sequenced.

This clone is categorized as large (0.1 to 1%). What this receptor recognizes is not known. Base qualities were left out, and no much larger clone turns up one base away. Other DNA sequences of this sample code for an identical CDR3. There are 16 amino acids in the CDR3, from cysteine to phenylalanine inclusive. The CDR3 DNA has 48 bases and is translated from base 1. From the germline V gene (reference sequence), CDR1 is GITISATS and CDR2 is ISYDGTV. Compared with germline, V lacks 2 bases and J lacks 4 bases; bases without a gene match: 2. This receptor was identified in a child under 10 years old born to a mother with Toxoplasma gondii infection during pregnancy, either congenitally infected or uninfected (not recorded which). The receptor chain draws on TRGV9 and TRGJP. Sequenced input: gamma-delta T cells from blood. The DNA sequence reads TGTGCCTTGTGGGAGGATCAAGAGTTGGGCAAAAAAATCAAGGTATTT. Translated, this is CALWEDQELGKKIKVF.